This paragraph reports one T cell receptor beta chain. Its antigen is undetermined. The data stem from a study of T cell responses to AZD1222 COVID-19 vaccine. Points from the study as a whole: Close to half of all spike-specific TCRs reportedly target regions of the variants that are unmutated. Repertoire samples came only from after the peak T cell response. At baseline, seropositivity was found in only a handful of AZD1222 recipients.

TCRdb's table, derived via immunoSEQ multiplex PCR, lists solely in-frame clones and lacks some. The data contain some 120,000 clones, roughly 88% of them seen just once; the ten biggest clones take up more than 5.5%. This TCR was sampled from an adult in good health. The sequenced sample was peripheral blood, obtained on day 0 of AZD1222 vaccination.

Here the CDR3 reads CASSEASGPQFF. The CDR3 DNA reads TGTGCCAGCAGTGAAGCGTCAGGTCCCCAGTTCTTC. The genes are TRBV2 and TRBJ2-1; D is unclear. The germline gives CDR1 SNHLY, CDR2 FYNNEI. This CDR3 has 12 amino acids. V shed 0 bases and J shed 13 bases, with 10 bases lying between them. The entire variable domain, with the rest obtained from reference TRBV2 and TRBJ2-1, is as follows: EPEVTQTPSHQVTQMGQEVILRCVPISNHLYFYWYRQILGQKVEFLVSFYNNEISEKSEIFDDQFSVERPDGSNFTLKIRSTKLEDSAMYFCASSEASGPQFFGPGTRLTVL.